This entry describes one T cell receptor beta chain. This clone has more than one count but fewer than ten. No antigen is known for it. No base qualities exist here, and no much larger clone lies one base off it. The data were taken from a study of blood T cell repertoires in COVID-19 (dated by TCRdb to 2018 to 2021). Regarding the research as a whole: Collaborator samples came from the United States, Italy and Spain and covered acute and convalescent phases of COVID-19. The samples were drawn from the first 160 participants of the ongoing ImmuneRACE study and from over 950 subjects provided by 6 global collaborators. The prospective study material was composed of cDNA or gDNA derived from T cells, B-cell-depleted T cells, or PBMCs. The dataset comprised deeply sampled blood TCRbeta repertoires from subjects exposed to, actively infected with, or recovered from COVID-19. The sample metadata nearly always contained a de-identified subject ID, COVID-19 status, age in years and sex. Where HLA class I and class II types were available, the types were taken from metadata supplied by the sample provider, not from assay-based typing. The repertoires were made available in a free public database intended to serve as a resource for research on the immune response to SARS-CoV-2.

In the prospective study, participants were 18 to 89 years old, resided in about two dozen geographic areas of the United States, and were enrolled through a virtual design. Cohort assignment in the prospective study relied on participant-reported clinical history from a screening survey and a study questionnaire. Exposed participants had been in contact with someone with a PCR-confirmed or clinician-diagnosed COVID-19 case within 2 weeks of study entry. Mobile phlebotomists in the prospective study collected whole blood, serum and a nasopharyngeal or oropharyngeal swab from every participant. Over a roughly 2-month period, participants in the prospective study had the option of providing additional blood draws and questionnaires. Prospective study blood samples were shipped either frozen or at room temperature before DNA extraction. Spanning cysteine to phenylalanine, the CDR3 consists of 15 amino acids. The entry retains the CDR3 DNA only, 45 bases that are in frame from base 1. From a lookup of the germline V gene, CDR1 and CDR2 are MNHEY and SVGAGI. From V the trimming removes 6 bases and from J it removes 5 bases, while the gene matches leave 11 bases of the junction unaccounted for.

TCRbeta CDR3 regions were amplified from genomic DNA by means of the immunoSEQ Assay, a bias-controlled multiplex PCR. The original pipeline was this. Nucleated cell counts per sample were estimated from amplification of reference gene primers within the assay. To quantify the absolute abundance of each unique TCRbeta CDR3 rearrangement, sequence reads were collapsed and filtered. For each sample, productive Simpson clonality was calculated as the square root of Simpson's diversity index over productive rearrangements. TCRdb carries this immuneACCESS record with in-frame sequences only. Its versions omit some clonotypes, under half of them owing to an unresolved V gene in the studies checked, with the rest unexplained. V and J calls and clone size are those listed in that table; D and trimming were worked out from the DNA. The sample includes about 250,000 clones, with approximately 82% observed a single time. The top ten clones comprise about 5% of the sample.

What the research found in general, with its limitations: The amount of clinical and demographic metadata varied by source and participant and was provided uncurated.

The sequence came from a middle-aged man who had been exposed to COVID-19. The sample was PBMCs or T cells enriched from blood (not recorded which). Recombination connected TRBV6-5 to TRBJ1-2; 8 bases in the middle match TRBD1. The CDR3 protein is CASRRGGQDKYGYTF. DNA sequence: TGTGCCAGCAGGAGGGGGGGACAGGATAAGTATGGCTACACCTTC.